Following are 4 T cell receptor beta chains from one sample sequenced in a study of T cell responses to AZD1222 COVID-19 vaccine. Assay used: immunoSEQ multiplex PCR; TCRdb lists only in-frame clones, some missing. The sample has roughly 50,000 clones, 80% to 90% seen once. Material: peripheral blood, obtained on day 0 of AZD1222 vaccination. Source of these receptors: an adult in good health.

The chain couples TRBV27 to TRBJ1-5, with D perhaps TRBD1 (6 bases). This CDR3 comprises 16 residues. Between the trimmed V and J ends, which lost 5 bases and 0 bases, there was a span of 14 bases. Germline assignment: CDR1 MNHEY and CDR2 SMNVEV (reference sequence). This CDR3 reads CASSLQGPYSNQPQHF. Written as DNA, the CDR3 is TGTGCCAGCAGTCTGCAGGGGCCATATAGCAATCAGCCCCAGCATTTT.

This clone was counted once. The CDR3 reads CASSLKQHYGYTF. The CDR3 DNA follows: TGTGCCAGCAGTTTAAAACAGCACTATGGCTACACCTTC. The chain is built from TRBV28 and TRBJ1-2, with D unresolved. In germline, CDR1 is MDHEN, CDR2 SYDVKM. Trimming shortened V by 2 bases and J by 3 bases, and 7 bases separated the two germline ends. CDR3 length: 13 amino acids.

The chain couples TRBV27 to TRBJ1-1; unclear D gene. Germline loops: CDR1 MNHEY, CDR2 SMNVEV (reference sequence). There are 13 residues in the CDR3. V was shortened by 8 bases and J by 5 bases, with 15 bases between the two germline ends. The CDR3 coding sequence is TGTGCCAGCGGTCAGGTGTCGGGGACTGAAGCTTTCTTT. Translated: CASGQVSGTEAFF.

This chain connects TRBV7-9 to TRBJ2-5; 7 bases align to TRBD2. CDR3 size: 16 residues. Germline V gene data show CDR1 as SEHNR and CDR2 as FQNEAQ (reference sequence). V lost 4 bases to trimming and J lost 1 base; unmatched junction nucleotides: 9. CDR3 in DNA: TGTGCCAGCAGCTCAAACCCTCCTAGCGGCCAAGAGACCCAGTACTTC. Translating gives CASSSNPPSGQETQYF.